This T cell receptor beta chain appears in the sequencing data of a study of OX40 agonist ivuxolimab in advanced cancers. Turning to the study itself: The treatment was a fully human IgG2 OX40 agonist, ivuxolimab. While on treatment, patients had intravenous ivuxolimab at 0.01 to 10 mg/kg every 2 weeks.

Blood samples were obtained at baseline, cycle 4 day 1, and cycle 7 day 1. About this clone itself: Its cognate antigen is unknown.

General study results and limits: On average, CD8+ T cells showed a greater number of expanded clones than CD4+.

The method was immunoSEQ multiplex PCR; TCRdb's version includes in-frame clones alone and lacks a portion of them. This repertoire shows some 59,000 clones, roughly 87% found once; its top ten account for 16%. Germline CDR1 reads SGDLS; CDR2 reads YYNGEE. The J segment lost 0 bases and the V segment lost 2 bases, leaving 1 base of the junction unmatched. The CDR3 has 14 amino acids. The sequenced sample was CD4+ or CD8+ T cells sorted from blood, obtained in a trial of the OX40 agonist ivuxolimab. The receptor was derived from an adult with an advanced solid tumor such as melanoma, head and neck, liver or kidney cancer. V is TRBV9 and J is TRBJ2-7; 8 bases fit TRBD1. CDR3 region: CASSVGQDSYEQYF. CDR3 nucleotides: TGTGCCAGCAGCGTGGGACAGGACTCCTACGAGCAGTACTTC.